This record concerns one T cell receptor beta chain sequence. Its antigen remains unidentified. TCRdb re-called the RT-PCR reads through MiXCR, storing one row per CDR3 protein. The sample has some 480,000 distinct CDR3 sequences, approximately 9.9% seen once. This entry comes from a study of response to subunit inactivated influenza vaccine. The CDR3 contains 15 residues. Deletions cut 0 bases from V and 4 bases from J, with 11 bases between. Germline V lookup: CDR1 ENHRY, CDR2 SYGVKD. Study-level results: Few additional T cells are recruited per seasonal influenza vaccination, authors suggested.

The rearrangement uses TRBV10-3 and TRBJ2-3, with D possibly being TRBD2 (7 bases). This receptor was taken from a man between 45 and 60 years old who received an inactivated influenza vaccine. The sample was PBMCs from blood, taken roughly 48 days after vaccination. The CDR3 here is CAISESGGGPDTQYF. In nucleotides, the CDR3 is TGTGCCATCAGTGAGTCGGGGGGGGGCCCAGATACGCAGTATTTT.